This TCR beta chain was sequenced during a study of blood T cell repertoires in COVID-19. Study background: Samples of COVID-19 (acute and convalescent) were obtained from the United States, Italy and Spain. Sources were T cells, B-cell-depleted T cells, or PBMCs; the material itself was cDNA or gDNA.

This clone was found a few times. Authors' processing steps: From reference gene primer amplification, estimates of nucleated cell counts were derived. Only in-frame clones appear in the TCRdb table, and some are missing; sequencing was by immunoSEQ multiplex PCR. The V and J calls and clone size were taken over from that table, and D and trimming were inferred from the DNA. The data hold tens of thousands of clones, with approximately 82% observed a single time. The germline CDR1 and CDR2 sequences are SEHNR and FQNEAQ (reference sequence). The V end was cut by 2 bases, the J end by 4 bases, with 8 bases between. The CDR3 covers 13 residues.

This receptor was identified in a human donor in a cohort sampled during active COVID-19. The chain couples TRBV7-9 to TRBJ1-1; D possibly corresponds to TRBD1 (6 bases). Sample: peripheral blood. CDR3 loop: CASSLRQATEAFF. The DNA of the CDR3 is TGTGCCAGCAGCTTACGACAGGCCACTGAAGCTTTCTTT.